This T cell receptor (beta chain) originates from a study of blood T cell repertoires in COVID-19. For the study at large: The study drew acute and convalescent COVID-19 samples from the United States, Italy and Spain. T cells, B-cell-depleted T cells, or PBMCs provided the cDNA or gDNA that served as material.

The sample holds a few counts of this clone. In the authors' workflow: Researchers report that nucleated cell counts were estimated from reference gene primer amplification. The repertoire was sequenced with immunoSEQ multiplex PCR; TCRdb's copy has only in-frame clones and lacks some. The DNA was the basis for D and trimming; V, J and clone size are from that table. The repertoire holds tens of thousands of clones, with around 89% as singletons. Germline V lookup: CDR1 LNHNV, CDR2 YYDKDF (reference sequence). The CDR3 is made up of 17 amino acids. With 6 bases removed from V and 7 bases from J, the gap between germline ends came to 22 bases.

The clonotype was recovered from a man aged 50-59 years with acute or convalescent COVID-19. The chain combines TRBV15 with TRBJ1-6; D is ambiguous. The sample consisted of peripheral blood. CDR3 sequence (DNA): TGTGCCACCAGAGGTCTTTCGGGGATTAAGGGCAATTCACCCCTCCACTTT. Protein product: CATRGLSGIKGNSPLHF.